Reported below is one TCR beta chain. Its antigen is still unknown. The CDR3 extends over 17 amino acids. Germline loops: CDR1 LGHNT, CDR2 FRNRAP. V lost 2 bases and J 1 base, leaving 17 bases between the germline ends. This specimen belongs to a study of graft-versus-host responses after intestinal transplantation. Study at large: Recipients were all induced with anti-thymocyte globulin, then given tacrolimus and steroids for 2 to 3 years.

The table came from immunoSEQ multiplex PCR; TCRdb's copy has only in-frame clones and leaves some out. Of over 40,000 clones in the sample, approximately 96% were seen once. The source of this sequence is a human donor who was the organ donor for an intestinal transplant. The sequenced sample was unstimulated CD8+ T cells sorted from spleen or lymph node cells, obtained before transplant. The V and J genes are TRBV12-5 and TRBJ1-1; unclear D gene. CDR3 region: CASGLIYTSFTNTEAFF. The CDR3 DNA reads TGTGCTAGTGGTTTGATCTACACGTCGTTTACGAACACTGAAGCTTTCTTT.